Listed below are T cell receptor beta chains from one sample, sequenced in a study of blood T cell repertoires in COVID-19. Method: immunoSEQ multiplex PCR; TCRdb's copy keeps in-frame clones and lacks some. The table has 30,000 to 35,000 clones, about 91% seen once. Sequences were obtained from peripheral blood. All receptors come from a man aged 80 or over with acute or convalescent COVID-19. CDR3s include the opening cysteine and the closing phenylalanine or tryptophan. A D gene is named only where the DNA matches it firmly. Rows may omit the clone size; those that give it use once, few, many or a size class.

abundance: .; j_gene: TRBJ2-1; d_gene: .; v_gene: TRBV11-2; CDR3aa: CASSLGWATDNEQFF; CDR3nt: TGTGCCAGCAGCTTAGGCTGGGCCACGGACAATGAGCAGTTCTTC
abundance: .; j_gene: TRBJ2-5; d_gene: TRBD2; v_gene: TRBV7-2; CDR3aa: CASSLDSAGGETQYF; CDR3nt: TGTGCCAGCAGCTTAGACTCAGCGGGAGGGGAGACCCAGTACTTC
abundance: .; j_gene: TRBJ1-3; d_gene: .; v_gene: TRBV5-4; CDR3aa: CASRREAGNTIYF; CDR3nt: TGTGCCAGCAGACGGGAGGCTGGAAACACCATATATTTT
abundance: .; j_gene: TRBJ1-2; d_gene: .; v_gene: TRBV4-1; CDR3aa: CASSQGGLGQSRYTF; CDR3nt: TGCGCCAGCAGCCAAGGTGGACTAGGACAGTCTCGCTACACCTTC
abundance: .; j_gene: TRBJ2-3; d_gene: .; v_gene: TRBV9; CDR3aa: CASSVEMRQATDTQYF; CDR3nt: TGTGCCAGCAGCGTAGAAATGAGACAGGCCACAGATACGCAGTATTTT
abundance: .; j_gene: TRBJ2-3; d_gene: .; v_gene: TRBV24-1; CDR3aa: CATSQGNSDTQYF; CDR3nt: TGTGCCACCAGCCAGGGTAACTCGGATACGCAGTATTTT
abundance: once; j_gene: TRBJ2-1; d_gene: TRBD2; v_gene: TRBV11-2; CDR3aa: CASSLDGGREDEQFF; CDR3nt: TGTGCCAGCAGCTTAGATGGCGGGAGGGAGGATGAGCAGTTCTTC
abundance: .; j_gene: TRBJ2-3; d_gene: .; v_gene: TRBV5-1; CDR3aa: CASSLDETRADTQYF; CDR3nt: TGCGCCAGCAGCTTGGACGAAACGCGGGCAGATACGCAGTATTTT
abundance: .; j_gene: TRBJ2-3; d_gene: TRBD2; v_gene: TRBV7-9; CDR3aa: CASSLRLAGVDTQYF; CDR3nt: TGTGCCAGCAGCTTAAGACTAGCGGGAGTGGATACGCAGTATTTT
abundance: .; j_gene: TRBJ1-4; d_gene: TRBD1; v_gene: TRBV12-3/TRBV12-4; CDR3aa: CASRHRGKLFF; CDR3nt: TGTGCCAGCAGACACAGGGGAAAACTGTTTTTT
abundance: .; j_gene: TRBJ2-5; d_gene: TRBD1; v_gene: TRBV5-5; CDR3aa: CASSSPPGGRETQYF; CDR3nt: TGTGCCAGCAGCTCCCCGCCAGGGGGCCGGGAGACCCAGTACTTC
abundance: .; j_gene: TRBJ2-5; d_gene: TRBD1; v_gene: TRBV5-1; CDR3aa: CASSLNIGQGQETQYF; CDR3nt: TGCGCCAGCAGCTTGAATATAGGACAGGGGCAAGAGACCCAGTACTTC
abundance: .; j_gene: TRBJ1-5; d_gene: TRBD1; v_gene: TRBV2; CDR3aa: CASSDRRGRNQPQHF; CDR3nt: TGTGCCAGCAGTGACCGCAGGGGGCGAAATCAGCCCCAGCATTTT
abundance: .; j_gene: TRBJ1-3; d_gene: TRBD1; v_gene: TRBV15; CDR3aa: CATSRDQPPGGNTIYF; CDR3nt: TGTGCCACCAGCAGAGATCAACCACCAGGGGGGAACACCATATATTTT
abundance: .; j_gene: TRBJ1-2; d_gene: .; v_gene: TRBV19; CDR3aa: CASSIQHLSGYTF; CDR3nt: TGTGCCAGTAGTATACAACACCTGTCTGGCTACACCTTC
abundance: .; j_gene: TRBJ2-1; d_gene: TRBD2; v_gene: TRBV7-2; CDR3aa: CASSFGLAGGNEQFF; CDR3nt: TGTGCCAGCAGCTTTGGACTAGCGGGAGGGAATGAGCAGTTCTTC
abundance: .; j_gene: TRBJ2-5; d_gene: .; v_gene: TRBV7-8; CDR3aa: CASSLGGTREETQYF; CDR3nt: TGTGCCAGCAGCTTAGGGGGAACTAGGGAAGAGACCCAGTACTTC
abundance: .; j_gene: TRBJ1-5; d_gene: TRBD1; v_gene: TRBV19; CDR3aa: CASSIDSTGTGDRQPQHF; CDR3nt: TGTGCCAGTAGTATAGATTCCACCGGGACAGGGGACCGGCAGCCCCAGCATTTT
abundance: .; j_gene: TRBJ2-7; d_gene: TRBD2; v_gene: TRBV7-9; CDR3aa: CASSSGTSGDGYEQYF; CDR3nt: TGTGCCAGCAGCTCCGGGACTAGCGGGGACGGCTACGAGCAGTACTTC
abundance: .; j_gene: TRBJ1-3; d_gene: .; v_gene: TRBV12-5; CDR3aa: CASGLGSRRGSGNTIYF; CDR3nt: TGTGCTAGTGGTTTGGGATCGCGACGGGGCTCTGGAAACACCATATATTTT
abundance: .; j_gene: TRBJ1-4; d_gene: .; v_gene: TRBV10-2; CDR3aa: CASSERAGTNEKLFF; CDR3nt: TGCGCCAGCAGTGAACGGGCAGGGACTAATGAAAAACTGTTTTTT